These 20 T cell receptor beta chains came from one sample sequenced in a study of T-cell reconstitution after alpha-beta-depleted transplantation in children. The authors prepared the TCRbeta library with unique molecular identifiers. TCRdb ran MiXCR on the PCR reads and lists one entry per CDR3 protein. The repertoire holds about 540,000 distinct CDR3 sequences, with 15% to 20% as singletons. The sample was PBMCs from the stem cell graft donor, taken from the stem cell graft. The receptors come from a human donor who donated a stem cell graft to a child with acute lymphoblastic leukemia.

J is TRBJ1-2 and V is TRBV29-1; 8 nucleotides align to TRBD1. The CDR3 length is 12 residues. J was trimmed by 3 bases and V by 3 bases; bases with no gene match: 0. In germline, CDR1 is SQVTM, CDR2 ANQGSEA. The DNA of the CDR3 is TGCAGCGTTGAGGACAGGGACTATGGCTACACCTTC. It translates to CSVEDRDYGYTF.

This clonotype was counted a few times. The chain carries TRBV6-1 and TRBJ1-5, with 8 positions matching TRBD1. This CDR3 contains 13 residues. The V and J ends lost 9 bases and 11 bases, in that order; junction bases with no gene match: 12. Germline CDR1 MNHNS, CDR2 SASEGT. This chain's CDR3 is CARRQGRCTSQHF. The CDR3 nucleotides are TGTGCCAGAAGACAGGGGCGATGCACGTCCCAGCATTTT.

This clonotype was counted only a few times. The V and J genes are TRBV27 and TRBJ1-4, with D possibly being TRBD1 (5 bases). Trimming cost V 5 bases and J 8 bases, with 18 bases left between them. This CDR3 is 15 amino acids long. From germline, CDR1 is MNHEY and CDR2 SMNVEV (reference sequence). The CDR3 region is CASSPHLEWGEKLFF. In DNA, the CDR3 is TGTGCCAGCAGTCCCCACCTCGAGTGGGGCGAAAAACTGTTTTTT.

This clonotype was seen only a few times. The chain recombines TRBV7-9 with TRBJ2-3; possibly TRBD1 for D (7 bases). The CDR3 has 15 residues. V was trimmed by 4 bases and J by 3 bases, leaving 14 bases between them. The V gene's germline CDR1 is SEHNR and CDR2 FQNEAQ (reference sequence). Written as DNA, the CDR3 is TGTGCCAGCAGCTCTAGACAGGGAGGAACAGATACGCAGTATTTT. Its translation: CASSSRQGGTDTQYF. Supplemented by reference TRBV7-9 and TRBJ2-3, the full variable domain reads DTGVSQNPRHKITKRGQNVTFRCDPISEHNRLYWYRQTLGQGPEFLTYFQNEAQLEKSRLLSDRFSAERPKGSFSTLEIQRTEQGDSAMYLCASSSRQGGTDTQYFGPGTRLTVL.

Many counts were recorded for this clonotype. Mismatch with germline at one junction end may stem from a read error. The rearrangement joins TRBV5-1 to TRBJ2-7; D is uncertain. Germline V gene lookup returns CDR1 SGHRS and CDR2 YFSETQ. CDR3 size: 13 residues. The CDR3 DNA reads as TGTGCCAGCAGCTTGACCAGCTCCTACGAGCAGTACTTC. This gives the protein CASSLTSSYEQYF.

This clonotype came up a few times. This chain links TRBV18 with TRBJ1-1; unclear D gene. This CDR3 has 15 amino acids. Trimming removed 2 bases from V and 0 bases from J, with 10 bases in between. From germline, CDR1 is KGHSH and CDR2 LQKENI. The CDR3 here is CASSPAELLNTEAFF. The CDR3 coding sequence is TGTGCCAGCTCACCAGCAGAGCTGCTGAACACTGAAGCTTTCTTT.

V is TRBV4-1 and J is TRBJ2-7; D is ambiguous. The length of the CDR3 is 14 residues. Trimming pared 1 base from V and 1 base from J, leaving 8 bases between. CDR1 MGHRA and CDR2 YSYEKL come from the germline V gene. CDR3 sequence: CASSQGVQSYEQYF. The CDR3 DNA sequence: TGCGCCAGCAGCCAAGGGGTACAGTCCTACGAGCAGTACTTC.

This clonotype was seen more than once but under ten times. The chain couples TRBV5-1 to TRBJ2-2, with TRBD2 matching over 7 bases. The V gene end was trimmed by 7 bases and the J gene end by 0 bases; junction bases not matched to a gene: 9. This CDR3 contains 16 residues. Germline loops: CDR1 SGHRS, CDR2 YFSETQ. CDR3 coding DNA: TGCGCCAGCTCCTGGGATGGGGGGGCGAACACCGGGGAGCTGTTTTTT. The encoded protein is CASSWDGGANTGELFF. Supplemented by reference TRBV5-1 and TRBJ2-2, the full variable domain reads KAGVTQTPRYLIKTRGQQVTLSCSPISGHRSVSWYQQTPGQGLQFLFEYFSETQRNKGNFPGRFSGRQFSNSRSEMNVSTLELGDSALYLCASSWDGGANTGELFFGEGSRLTVL.

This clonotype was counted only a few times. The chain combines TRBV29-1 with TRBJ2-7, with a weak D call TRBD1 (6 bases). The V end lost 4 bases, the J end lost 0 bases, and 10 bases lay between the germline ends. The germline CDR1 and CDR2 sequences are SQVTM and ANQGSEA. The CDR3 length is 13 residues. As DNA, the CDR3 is TGCAGCGTTGCTGGGACAAACTCCTACGAGCAGTACTTC. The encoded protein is CSVAGTNSYEQYF.

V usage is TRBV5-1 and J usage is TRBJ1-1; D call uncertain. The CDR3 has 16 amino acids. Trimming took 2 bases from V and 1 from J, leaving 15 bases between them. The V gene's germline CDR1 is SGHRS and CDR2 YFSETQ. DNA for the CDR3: TGCGCCAGCAGCTTTAATCTGGGCGGAGCGAACACTGAAGCTTTCTTT. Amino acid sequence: CASSFNLGGANTEAFF.

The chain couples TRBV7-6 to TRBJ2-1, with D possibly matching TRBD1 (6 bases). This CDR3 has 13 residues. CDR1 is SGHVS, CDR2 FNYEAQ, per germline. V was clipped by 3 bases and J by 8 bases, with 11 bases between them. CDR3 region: CASSFDRRHEQFF. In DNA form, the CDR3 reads TGTGCCAGCAGCTTCGACAGGCGGCATGAGCAGTTCTTC.

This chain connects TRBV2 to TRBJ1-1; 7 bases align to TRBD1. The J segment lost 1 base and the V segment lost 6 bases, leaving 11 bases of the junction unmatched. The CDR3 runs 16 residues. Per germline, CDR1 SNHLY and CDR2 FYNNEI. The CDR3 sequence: CASSNLAGTANTEAFF. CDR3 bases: TGTGCCAGCAGCAATCTTGCCGGGACAGCGAACACTGAAGCTTTCTTT.

The chain's CDR3 is CASSAAGTGSVEQYF. CDR3 coding DNA: TGTGCCAGCAGCGCAGCCGGGACAGGGAGTGTCGAGCAGTACTTC. The V call is TRBV9, the J call TRBJ2-7, with 9 nucleotides matching TRBD1. In germline, CDR1 is SGDLS, CDR2 YYNGEE. Losses at the gene ends were 3 bases for V and 6 bases for J; bases not matched to a gene: 10. The CDR3 loop spans 15 amino acids.

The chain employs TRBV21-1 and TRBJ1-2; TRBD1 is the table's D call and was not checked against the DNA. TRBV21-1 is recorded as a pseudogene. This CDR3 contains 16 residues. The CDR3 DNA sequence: TGTGCCAGCAGCAAAGCGGACAGGGGTAACGACTATGGCTACACCTTC. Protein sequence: CASSKADRGNDYGYTF.

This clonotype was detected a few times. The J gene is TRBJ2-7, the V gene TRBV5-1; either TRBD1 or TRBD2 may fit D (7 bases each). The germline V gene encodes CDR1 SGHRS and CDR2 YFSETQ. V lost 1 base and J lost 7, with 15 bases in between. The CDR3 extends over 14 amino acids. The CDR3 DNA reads TGCGCCAGCAGCTTGAGTGCAGGGGGGGTGGAGCAGTACTTC. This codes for CASSLSAGGVEQYF.

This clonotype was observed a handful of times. This CDR3 reads CASSVGPAGVVEQFF. CDR3 nucleotides: TGTGCCAGCAGCGTAGGGCCAGCGGGAGTCGTTGAGCAGTTCTTC. The gene calls are TRBV9 and TRBJ2-1, with 8 bases fitting TRBD2. Germline values: CDR1 SGDLS, CDR2 YYNGEE. The V gene end was trimmed by 0 bases and the J gene end by 9 bases; junction bases not matched to a gene: 8. The CDR3 is made up of 15 amino acids.

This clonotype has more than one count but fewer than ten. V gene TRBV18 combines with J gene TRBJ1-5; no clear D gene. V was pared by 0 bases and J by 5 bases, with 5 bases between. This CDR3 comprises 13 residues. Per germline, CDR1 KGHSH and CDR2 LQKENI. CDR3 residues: CASSPPRDQPQHF. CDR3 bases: TGTGCCAGCTCACCACCCAGAGATCAGCCCCAGCATTTT.

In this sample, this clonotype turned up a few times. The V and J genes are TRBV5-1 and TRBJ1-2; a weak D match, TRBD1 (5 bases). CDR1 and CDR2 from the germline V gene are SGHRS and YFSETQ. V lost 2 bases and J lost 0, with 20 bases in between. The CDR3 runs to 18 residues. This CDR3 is CASSLGTGLKKTNYGYTF. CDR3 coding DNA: TGCGCCAGCAGCTTAGGGACGGGGCTAAAAAAAACTAACTATGGCTACACCTTC.

The CDR3 loop is CASSLQANYGYTF. The CDR3 DNA sequence: TGTGCCAGCAGTTTACAAGCTAACTATGGCTACACCTTC. This chain joins TRBV27 and TRBJ1-2; the D is unclear. V was cut by 2 bases and J by 0 bases, with 4 bases left in between. Germline assignment: CDR1 MNHEY and CDR2 SMNVEV (reference sequence). The CDR3 consists of 13 residues.

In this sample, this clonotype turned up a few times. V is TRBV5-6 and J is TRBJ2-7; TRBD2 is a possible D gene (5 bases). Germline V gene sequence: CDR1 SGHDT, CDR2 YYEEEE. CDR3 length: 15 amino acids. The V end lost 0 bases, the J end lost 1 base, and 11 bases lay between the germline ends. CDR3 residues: CASSLDLKRSYEQYF. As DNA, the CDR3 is TGTGCCAGCAGCTTGGACCTCAAGCGGTCCTACGAGCAGTACTTC.